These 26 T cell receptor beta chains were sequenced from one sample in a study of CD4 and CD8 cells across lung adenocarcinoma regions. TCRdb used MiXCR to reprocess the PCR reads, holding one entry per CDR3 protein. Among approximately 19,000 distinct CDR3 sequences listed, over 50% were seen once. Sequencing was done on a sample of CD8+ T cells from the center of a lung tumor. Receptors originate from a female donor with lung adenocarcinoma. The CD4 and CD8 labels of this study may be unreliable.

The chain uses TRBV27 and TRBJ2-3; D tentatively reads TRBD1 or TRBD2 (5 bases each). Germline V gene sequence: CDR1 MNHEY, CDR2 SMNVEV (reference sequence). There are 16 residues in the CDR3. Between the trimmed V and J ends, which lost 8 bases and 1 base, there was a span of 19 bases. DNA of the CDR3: TGTGCCAGCGGGGGATACGGGGCCCCTGGCACAGATACGCAGTATTTT. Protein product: CASGGYGAPGTDTQYF.

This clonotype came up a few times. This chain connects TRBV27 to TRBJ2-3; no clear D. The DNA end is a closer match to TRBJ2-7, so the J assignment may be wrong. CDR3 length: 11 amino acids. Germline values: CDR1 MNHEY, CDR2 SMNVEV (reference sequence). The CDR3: CGSRDPDTQYF. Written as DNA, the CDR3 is TGTGGGAGCCGTGACCCAGATACGCAGTACTTC.

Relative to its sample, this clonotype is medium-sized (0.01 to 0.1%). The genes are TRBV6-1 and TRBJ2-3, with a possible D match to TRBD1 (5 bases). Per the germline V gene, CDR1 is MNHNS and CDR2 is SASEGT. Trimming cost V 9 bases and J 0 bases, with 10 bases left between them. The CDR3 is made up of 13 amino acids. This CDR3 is CASRQGSTDTQYF. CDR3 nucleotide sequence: TGTGCCAGTAGGCAGGGTAGCACAGATACGCAGTATTTT.

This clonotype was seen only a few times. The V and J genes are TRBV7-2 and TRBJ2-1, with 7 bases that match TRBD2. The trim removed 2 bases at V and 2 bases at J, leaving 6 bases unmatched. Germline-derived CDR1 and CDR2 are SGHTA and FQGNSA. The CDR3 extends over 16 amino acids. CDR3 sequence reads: CASSLRGGSTYNEQFF. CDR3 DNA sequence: TGTGCCAGCAGCTTAAGGGGCGGGAGCACCTACAATGAGCAGTTCTTC.

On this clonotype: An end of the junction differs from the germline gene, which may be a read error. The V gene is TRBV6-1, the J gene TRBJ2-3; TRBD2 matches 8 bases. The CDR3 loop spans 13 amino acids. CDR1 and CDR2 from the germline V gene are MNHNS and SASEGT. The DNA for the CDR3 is TGTGCCAGCCAGCGGGAGAGTCCAGATACGCAGTATTTC. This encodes CASQRESPDTQYF.

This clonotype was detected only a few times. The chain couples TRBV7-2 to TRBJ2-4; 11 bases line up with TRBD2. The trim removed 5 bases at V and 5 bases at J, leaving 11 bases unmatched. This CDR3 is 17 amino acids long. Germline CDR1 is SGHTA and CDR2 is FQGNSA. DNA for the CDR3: TGTGCCAGCAGCCCTAGTGTGCTAGCGGGAGGTCAAAACATTCAGTACTTC. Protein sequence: CASSPSVLAGGQNIQYF.

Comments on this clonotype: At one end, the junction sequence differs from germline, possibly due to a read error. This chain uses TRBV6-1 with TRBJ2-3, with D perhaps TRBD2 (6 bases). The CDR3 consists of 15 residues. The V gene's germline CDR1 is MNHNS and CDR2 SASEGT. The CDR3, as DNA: TGTGCCAGGGGGCTCCGACGCGGAGGGCCAGATACGCAGTATTTC. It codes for CARGLRRGGPDTQYF.

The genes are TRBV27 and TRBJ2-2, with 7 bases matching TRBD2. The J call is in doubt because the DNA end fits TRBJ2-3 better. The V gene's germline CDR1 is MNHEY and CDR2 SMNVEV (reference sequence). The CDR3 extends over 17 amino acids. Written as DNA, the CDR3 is TGTGCCACCCTGCGGGGACTACCGGGGGTGAACACCGGGGAGCAGTATTTT. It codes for CATLRGLPGVNTGEQYF.

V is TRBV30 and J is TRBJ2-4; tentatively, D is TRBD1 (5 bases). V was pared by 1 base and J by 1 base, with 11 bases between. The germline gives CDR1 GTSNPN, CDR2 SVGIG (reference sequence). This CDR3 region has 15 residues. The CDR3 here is CAWSEGPGAKNIQYF. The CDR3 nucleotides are TGTGCCTGGAGTGAGGGGCCAGGGGCCAAAAACATTCAGTACTTC. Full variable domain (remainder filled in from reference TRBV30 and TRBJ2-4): SQTIHQWPATLVQPVGSPLSLECTVEGTSNPNLYWYRQAAGRGLQLLFYSVGIGQISSEVPQNLSASRPQDRQFILSSKKLLLSDSGFYLCAWSEGPGAKNIQYFGAGTRLSVL.

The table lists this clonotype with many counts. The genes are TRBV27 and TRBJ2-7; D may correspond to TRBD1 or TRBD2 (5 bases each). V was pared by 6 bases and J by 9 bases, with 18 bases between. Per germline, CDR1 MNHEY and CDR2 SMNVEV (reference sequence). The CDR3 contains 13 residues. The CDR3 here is CASSWDRTSRQYF. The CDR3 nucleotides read TGTGCCAGCAGCTGGGACCGTACATCGCGGCAGTACTTC.

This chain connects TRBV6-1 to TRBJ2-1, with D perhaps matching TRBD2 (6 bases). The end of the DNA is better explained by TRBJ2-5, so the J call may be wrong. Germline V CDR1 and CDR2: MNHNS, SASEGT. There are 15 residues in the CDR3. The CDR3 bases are TGTGCCGGGGGTGGTGGTAGCGGAACCAAAAAGACCCAGTACTTC. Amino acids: CAGGGGSGTKKTQYF.

CDR3 nucleotides: TGTGCCAGCAGTTTCAGTAGCGGGAGTTGGGCAGATACGCAGTATTTT. This gives the protein CASSFSSGSWADTQYF. The chain joins TRBV12-3 or TRBV12-4 to TRBJ2-3; 9 bases line up with TRBD2. Germline trimming cut 3 bases from V and 4 bases from J; bases unmatched to any gene: 8. The CDR3 sequence is 16 residues long.

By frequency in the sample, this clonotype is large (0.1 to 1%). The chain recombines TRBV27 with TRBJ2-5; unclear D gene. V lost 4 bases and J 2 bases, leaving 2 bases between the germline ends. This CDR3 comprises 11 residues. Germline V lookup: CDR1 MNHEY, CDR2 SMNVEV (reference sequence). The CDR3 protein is CASSYQETQYF. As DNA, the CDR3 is TGTGCCAGCAGTTATCAAGAGACCCAGTACTTC.

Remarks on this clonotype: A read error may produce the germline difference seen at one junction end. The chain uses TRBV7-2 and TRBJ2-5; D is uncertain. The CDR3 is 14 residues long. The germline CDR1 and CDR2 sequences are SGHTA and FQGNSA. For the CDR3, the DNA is TGTGCGGGCAGCGTGGTCCGTGACCATGAGACCCAGTACTTC. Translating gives CAGSVVRDHETQYF.

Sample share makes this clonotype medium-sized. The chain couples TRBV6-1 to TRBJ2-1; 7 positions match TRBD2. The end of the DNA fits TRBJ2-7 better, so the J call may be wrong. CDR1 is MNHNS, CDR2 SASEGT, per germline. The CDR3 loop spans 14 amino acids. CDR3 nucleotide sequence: TGTGCCAGCAGCCCGGGGGGATCGATCTACGAGCAGTACTTC. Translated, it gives CASSPGGSIYEQYF.

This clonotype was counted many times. In nucleotides, the CDR3 is TGTGCCAGCAGTTTATTTCGGCGGGATGAGCAGTTCTTC. It translates to CASSLFRRDEQFF. The chain joins TRBV27 to TRBJ2-1, with D tentatively TRBD2 (5 bases). Germline-derived CDR1 and CDR2 are MNHEY and SMNVEV (reference sequence). The CDR3 is 13 residues long. Trimming left V 1 base short and J 8 bases short, with 9 bases between.

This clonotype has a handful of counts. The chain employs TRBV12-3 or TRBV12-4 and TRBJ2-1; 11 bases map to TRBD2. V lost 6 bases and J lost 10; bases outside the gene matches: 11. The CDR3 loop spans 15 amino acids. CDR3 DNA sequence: TGTGCCAGCAGAACCGGACTAGCGGGTATTGTCGAGCAGTTCTTC. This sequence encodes CASRTGLAGIVEQFF.

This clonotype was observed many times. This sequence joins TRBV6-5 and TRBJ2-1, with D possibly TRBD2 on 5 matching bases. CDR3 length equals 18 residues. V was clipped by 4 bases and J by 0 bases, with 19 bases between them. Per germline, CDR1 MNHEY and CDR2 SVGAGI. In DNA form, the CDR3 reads TGTGCCAGCAGTTTCGGTCTACAGCGGTTGAGCTCCTACAATGAGCAGTTCTTC. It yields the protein CASSFGLQRLSSYNEQFF.

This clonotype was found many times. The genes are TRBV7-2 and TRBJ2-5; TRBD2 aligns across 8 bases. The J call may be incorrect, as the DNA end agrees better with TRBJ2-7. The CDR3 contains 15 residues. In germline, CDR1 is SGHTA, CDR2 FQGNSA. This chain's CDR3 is CASSPPLAGISEQYF. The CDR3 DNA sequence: TGTGCCAGCAGCCCCCCTCTAGCGGGTATTAGCGAGCAGTACTTC.

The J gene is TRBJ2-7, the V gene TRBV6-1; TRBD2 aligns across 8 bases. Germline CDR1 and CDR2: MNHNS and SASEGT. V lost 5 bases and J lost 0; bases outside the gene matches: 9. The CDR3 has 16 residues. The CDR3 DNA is TGTGCCAGCAGTCGGGAAGCGGGGGATTACTCCTACGAGCAGTACTTC. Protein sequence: CASSREAGDYSYEQYF.

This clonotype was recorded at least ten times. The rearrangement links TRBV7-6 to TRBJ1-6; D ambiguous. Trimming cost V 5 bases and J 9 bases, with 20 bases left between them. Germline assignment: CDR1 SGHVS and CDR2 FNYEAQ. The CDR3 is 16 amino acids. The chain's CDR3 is CASSERPSTGGSPLHF. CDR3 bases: TGTGCCAGCAGCGAAAGACCCAGTACGGGAGGTTCACCCCTCCACTTT.

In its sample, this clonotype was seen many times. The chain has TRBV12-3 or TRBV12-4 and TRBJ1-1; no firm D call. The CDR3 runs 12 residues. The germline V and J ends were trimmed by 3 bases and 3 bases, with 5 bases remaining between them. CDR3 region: CASSFGYTEAFF. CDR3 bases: TGTGCCAGCAGTTTCGGGTACACTGAAGCTTTCTTT.

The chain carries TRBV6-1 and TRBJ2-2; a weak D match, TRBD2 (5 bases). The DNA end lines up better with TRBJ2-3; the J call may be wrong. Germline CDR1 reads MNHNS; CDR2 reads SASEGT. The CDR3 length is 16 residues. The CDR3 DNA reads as TGTGCCAGCAGTGTGGCGTCGAGGCCGAACACCGGGGAGCAGTATTTT. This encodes CASSVASRPNTGEQYF.

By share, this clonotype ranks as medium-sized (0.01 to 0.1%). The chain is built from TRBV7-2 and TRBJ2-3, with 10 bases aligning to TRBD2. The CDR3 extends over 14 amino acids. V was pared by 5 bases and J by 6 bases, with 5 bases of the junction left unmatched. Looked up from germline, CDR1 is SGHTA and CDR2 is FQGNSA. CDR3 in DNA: TGTGCCAGCAGCCCTAGCGGGAGCCCCGATACGCAGTATTTT. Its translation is CASSPSGSPDTQYF.

CDR3 nucleotides: TGTGCCAGCAGCTCGGGACAGGGACTGGGAGAGACCCAGTACTTC. Protein sequence: CASSSGQGLGETQYF. The rearrangement links TRBV11-1 to TRBJ2-1; 9 bases line up with TRBD1. The end of the DNA aligns better with TRBJ2-5, so the J call may be wrong. CDR3 length: 15 amino acids. Germline V gene data show CDR1 as SGHAT and CDR2 as FQDESV (reference sequence).

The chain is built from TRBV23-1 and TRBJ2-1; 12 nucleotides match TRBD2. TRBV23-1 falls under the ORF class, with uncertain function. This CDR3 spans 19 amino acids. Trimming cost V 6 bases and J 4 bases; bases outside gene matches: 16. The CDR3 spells CASSSTPRLAGVGYNEQFF. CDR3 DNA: TGCGCCAGCAGCTCCACGCCTCGACTAGCGGGAGTTGGTTACAATGAGCAGTTCTTC.